Listed here are 6 T cell receptor beta chains from one sample, sequenced in a study of blood T cell repertoires in COVID-19 (dated by TCRdb to about 2020). Receptor amplification or capture employed the immunoSEQ multiplex PCR assay. Not all clones reach the TCRdb copy of this immuneACCESS table, which keeps in-frame sequences only. Checked studies attribute under half of the gap to unresolved V genes and leave the rest unexplained. The sample contains about 180,000 clones, approximately 87% of them found a single time. The ten top clones hold under 25% of the sample. The sequencing sample was made of peripheral blood. These TCRs come from a man aged 65-85 years with active or convalescent COVID-19.

The V gene is TRBV28, the J gene TRBJ1-2; D gene uncertain. The length of the CDR3 is 15 residues. Trimming removed 3 bases at V and 3 bases at J, with 14 bases between. Germline V gene lookup returns CDR1 MDHEN and CDR2 SYDVKM. The CDR3 region has the DNA TGTGCCAGCAGTTTCGGTGGGGAGGCTTACTATGGCTACACCTTC. Its translation: CASSFGGEAYYGYTF.

This chain's CDR3 is CATSPSGRARNTGELFF. The CDR3 DNA sequence: TGTGCCACCAGCCCCAGCGGGAGGGCCCGGAACACCGGGGAGCTGTTTTTT. This chain links TRBV24-1 with TRBJ2-2; 10 positions match TRBD2. Germline lookup yields CDR1 KGHDR and CDR2 SFDVKD. Trimming cost V 7 bases and J 1 base; bases outside gene matches: 8. The CDR3 totals 17 residues.

This clone was counted a single time. The gene calls are TRBV19 and TRBJ1-1; D gene ambiguous. Germline CDR1 is LNHDA and CDR2 is SQIVND (reference sequence). The V gene lost 0 bases and the J gene lost 0 bases, with 8 bases spanning the gap. CDR3 length: 15 amino acids. Here the CDR3 DNA reads TGTGCCAGTAGTATAGATGGAGCTGTGAACACTGAAGCTTTCTTT. It translates to CASSIDGAVNTEAFF.

This clone appeared a few times. The chain uses TRBV19 and TRBJ2-1; no firm D call. Germline assignment: CDR1 LNHDA and CDR2 SQIVND (reference sequence). Between the trimmed V and J ends, which lost 6 bases and 0 bases, there was a span of 6 bases. The CDR3 covers 13 residues. The CDR3 is CASRRSSYNEQFF. The DNA for the CDR3 is TGTGCCAGTAGACGGAGCTCCTACAATGAGCAGTTCTTC. Full variable domain (outside the CDR3, taken from reference TRBV19 and TRBJ2-1): DGGITQSPKYLFRKEGQNVTLSCEQNLNHDAMYWYRQDPGQGLRLIYYSQIVNDFQKGDIAEGYSVSREKKESFPLTVTSAQKNPTAFYLCASRRSSYNEQFFGPGTRLTVL.

In this sample, this clone turned up once. This sequence joins TRBV19 and TRBJ1-5; 7 nucleotides agree with TRBD1. After removal of 10 bases from V and 4 bases from J, the junction contained 13 bases not matched to a gene. This CDR3 is 15 amino acids long. Germline loops: CDR1 LNHDA, CDR2 SQIVND (reference sequence). CDR3 sequence (DNA): TGTGCCACCAACAGGGGCCCCGCAGATAATCAGCCCCAGCATTTT. Translated, it gives CATNRGPADNQPQHF.

This clone was counted many times. The chain employs TRBV14 and TRBJ2-5, with TRBD1 identical over 9 bases. CDR3 length: 16 amino acids. V was pared by 4 bases and J by 4 bases, with 10 bases of the junction left unmatched. Germline CDR1 SGHDN, CDR2 FVKESK. The CDR3 here is CASSPLGTGRGETQYF. Written as DNA, the CDR3 is TGTGCCAGCAGCCCTCTGGGGACAGGGAGGGGAGAGACCCAGTACTTC.